This TCR beta chain is drawn from a study of T cells in Graves' hyperthyroidism and ophthalmopathy. This clonotype was detected many times. Amplification of TCR beta CDR3 regions was performed using RNA transcripts as template. Initially, a first-round RT-PCR of the TCR CDR3 employed the HTBI primer set. Each CDR3 protein gets one entry after TCRdb re-called the multiplex PCR reads with MiXCR. The table shows roughly 420,000 distinct CDR3 sequences, with 15% to 17% occurring only once. Trimming removed 4 bases from V and 0 bases from J; junction bases left unmatched: 8. Germline CDR1 reads LGHNA; CDR2 reads YNFKEQ. The CDR3 consists of 18 residues.

This TCR derives from a woman aged 18-29 years with Graves' hyperthyroidism. V and J are TRBV4-2 and TRBJ2-1, with TRBD1 matching 11 bases. Sequenced input: blood. CDR3 sequence (DNA): TGTGCCAGCAGCCCAGGACAGGGGGCGCTGGCCTCCTACAATGAGCAGTTCTTC. Encoded protein: CASSPGQGALASYNEQFF.